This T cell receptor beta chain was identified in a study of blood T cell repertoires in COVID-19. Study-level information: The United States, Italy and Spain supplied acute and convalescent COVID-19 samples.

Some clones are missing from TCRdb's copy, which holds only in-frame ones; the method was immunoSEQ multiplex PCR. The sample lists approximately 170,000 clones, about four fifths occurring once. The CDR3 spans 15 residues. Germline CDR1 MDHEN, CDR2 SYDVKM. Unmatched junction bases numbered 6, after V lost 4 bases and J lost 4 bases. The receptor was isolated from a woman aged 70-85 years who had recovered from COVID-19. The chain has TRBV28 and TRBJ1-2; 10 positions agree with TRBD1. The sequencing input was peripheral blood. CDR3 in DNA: TGTGCCAGCAGTTCGTCCGGGACAGGGGTCTATGGCTACACCTTC. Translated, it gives CASSSSGTGVYGYTF.